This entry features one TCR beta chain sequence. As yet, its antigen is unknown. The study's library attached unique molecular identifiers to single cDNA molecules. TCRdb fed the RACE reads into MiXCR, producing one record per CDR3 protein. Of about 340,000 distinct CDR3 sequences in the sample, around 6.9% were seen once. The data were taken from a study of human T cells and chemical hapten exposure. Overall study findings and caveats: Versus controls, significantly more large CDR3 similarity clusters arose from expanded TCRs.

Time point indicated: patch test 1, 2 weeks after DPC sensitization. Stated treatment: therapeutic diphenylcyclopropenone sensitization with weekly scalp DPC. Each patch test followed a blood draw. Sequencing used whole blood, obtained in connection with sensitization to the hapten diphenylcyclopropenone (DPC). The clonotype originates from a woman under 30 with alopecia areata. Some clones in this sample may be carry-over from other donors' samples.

As DNA, the CDR3 is TGTGCCAGCAGTGTGATTGGGACAGGGACGCCCCAAGAGACCCAGTACTTC. Translating it yields CASSVIGTGTPQETQYF. This chain links TRBV2 with TRBJ2-5; 9 bases fit TRBD1. CDR3 length equals 17 residues. V dropped 4 bases and J dropped 1; count of bases not matched to a gene: 10. Germline CDR1 reads SNHLY; CDR2 reads FYNNEI.